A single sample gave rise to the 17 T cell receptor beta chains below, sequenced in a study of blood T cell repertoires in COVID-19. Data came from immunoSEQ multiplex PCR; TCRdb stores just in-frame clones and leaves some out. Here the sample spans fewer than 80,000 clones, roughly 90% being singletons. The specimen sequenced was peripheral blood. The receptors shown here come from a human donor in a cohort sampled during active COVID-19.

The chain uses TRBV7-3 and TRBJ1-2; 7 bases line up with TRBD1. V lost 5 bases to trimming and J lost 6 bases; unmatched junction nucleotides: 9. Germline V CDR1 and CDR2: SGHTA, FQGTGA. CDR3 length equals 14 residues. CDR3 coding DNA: TGTGCCAGCAGCCCGACCTCCACAGGGGATGGCTACACCTTC. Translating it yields CASSPTSTGDGYTF.

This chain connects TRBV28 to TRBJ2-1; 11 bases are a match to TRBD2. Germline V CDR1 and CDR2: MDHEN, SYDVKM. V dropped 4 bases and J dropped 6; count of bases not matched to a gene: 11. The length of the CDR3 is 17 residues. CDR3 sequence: CASSSTLTSGSRNEQFF. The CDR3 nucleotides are TGTGCCAGCAGTTCCACCCTAACTAGCGGGAGTCGCAATGAGCAGTTCTTC.

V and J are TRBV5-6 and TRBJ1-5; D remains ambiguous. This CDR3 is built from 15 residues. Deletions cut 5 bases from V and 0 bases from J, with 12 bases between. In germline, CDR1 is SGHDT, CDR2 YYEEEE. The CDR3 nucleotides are TGTGCCAGCAGTCGCTTTCGGGATAGCAATCAGCCCCAGCATTTT. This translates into CASSRFRDSNQPQHF.

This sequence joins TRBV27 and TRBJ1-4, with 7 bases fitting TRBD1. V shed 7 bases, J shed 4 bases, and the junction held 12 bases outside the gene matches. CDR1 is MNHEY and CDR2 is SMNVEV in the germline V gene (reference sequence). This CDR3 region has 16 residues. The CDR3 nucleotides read TGTGCCAGCACCACTTCGAGGGACAGCCTTAATGAAAAACTGTTTTTT. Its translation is CASTTSRDSLNEKLFF. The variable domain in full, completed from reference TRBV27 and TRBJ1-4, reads EAQVTQNPRYLITVTGKKLTVTCSQNMNHEYMSWYRQDPGLGLRQIYYSMNVEVTDKGDVPEGYKVSRKEKRNFPLILESPSPNQTSLYFCASTTSRDSLNEKLFFGSGTQLSVL.

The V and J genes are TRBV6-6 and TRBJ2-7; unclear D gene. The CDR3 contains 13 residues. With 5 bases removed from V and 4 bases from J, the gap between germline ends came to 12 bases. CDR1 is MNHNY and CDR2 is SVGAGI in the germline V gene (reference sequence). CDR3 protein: CASSPGPWYEQYF. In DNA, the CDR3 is TGTGCCAGCAGTCCAGGCCCCTGGTACGAGCAGTACTTC.

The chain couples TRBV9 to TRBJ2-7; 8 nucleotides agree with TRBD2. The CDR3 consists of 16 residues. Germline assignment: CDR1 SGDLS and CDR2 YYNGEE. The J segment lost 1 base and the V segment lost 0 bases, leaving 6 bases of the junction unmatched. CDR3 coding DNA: TGTGCCAGCAGCGTAGGGGCGGGGGGAAATTCCTACGAGCAGTACTTC. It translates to CASSVGAGGNSYEQYF.

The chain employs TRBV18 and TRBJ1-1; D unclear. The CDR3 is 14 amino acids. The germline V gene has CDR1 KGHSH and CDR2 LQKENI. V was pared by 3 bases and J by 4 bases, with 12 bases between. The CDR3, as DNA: TGTGCCAGCTCACCCCGAGGGTCGGGCACTGAAGCTTTCTTT. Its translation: CASSPRGSGTEAFF.

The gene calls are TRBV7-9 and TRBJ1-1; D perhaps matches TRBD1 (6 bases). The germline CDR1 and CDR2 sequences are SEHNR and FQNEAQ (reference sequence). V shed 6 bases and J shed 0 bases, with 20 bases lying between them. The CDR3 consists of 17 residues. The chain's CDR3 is CASSLTGYGFMNTEAFF. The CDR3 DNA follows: TGTGCCAGCAGTCTGACAGGATATGGTTTTATGAACACTGAAGCTTTCTTT.

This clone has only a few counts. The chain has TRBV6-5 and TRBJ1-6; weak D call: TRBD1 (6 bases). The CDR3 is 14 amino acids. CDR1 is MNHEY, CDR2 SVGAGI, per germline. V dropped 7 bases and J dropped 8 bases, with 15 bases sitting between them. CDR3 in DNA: TGTGCCAGCACCCGAGGACAGTGGGATTCACCCCTCCACTTT. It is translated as CASTRGQWDSPLHF.

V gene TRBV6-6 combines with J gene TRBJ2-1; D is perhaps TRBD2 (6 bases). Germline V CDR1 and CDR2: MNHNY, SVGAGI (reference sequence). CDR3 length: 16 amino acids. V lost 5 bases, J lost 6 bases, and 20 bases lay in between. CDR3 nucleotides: TGTGCCAGCAGTCGAAACCGGGGCGAGGAGGGCAATGAGCAGTTCTTC. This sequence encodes CASSRNRGEEGNEQFF.

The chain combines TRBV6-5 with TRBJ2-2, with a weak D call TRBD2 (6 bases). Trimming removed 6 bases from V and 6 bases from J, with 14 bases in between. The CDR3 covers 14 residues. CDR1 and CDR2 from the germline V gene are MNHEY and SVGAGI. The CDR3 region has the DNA TGTGCCAGCAGGTCCCCGGAGGGCCCCGGGGAGCTGTTTTTT. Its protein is CASRSPEGPGELFF.

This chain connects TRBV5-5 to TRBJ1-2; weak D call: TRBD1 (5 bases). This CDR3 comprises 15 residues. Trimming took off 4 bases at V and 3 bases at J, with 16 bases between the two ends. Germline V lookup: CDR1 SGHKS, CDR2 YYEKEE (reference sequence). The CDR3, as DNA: TGTGCCAGCAGCATCGATCCGGGGGATGACTATGGCTACACCTTC. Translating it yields CASSIDPGDDYGYTF.

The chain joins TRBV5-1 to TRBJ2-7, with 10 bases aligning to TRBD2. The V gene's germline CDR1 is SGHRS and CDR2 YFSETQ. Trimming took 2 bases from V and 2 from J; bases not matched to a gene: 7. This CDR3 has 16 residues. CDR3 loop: CASSFSRTSGTYEQYF. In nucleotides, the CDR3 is TGCGCCAGCAGCTTTTCACGGACTAGCGGAACCTACGAGCAGTACTTC.

The CDR3 here is CASSRHFSGSYNEQFF. The DNA for the CDR3 is TGCGCCAGCAGCCGACACTTCAGCGGCTCCTACAATGAGCAGTTCTTC. This chain uses TRBV4-1 with TRBJ2-1; tentative D call: TRBD2 (5 bases). Trimming took off 4 bases at V and 0 bases at J, with 13 bases between the two ends. In germline, CDR1 is MGHRA, CDR2 YSYEKL. This CDR3 is 16 amino acids long.

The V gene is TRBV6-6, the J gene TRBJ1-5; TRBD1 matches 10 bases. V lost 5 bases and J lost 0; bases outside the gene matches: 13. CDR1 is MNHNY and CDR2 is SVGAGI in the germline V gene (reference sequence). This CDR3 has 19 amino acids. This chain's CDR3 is CASSLNRDRGTYSNQPQHF. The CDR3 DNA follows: TGTGCCAGCAGTCTTAACCGGGACAGGGGTACCTATAGCAATCAGCCCCAGCATTTT.

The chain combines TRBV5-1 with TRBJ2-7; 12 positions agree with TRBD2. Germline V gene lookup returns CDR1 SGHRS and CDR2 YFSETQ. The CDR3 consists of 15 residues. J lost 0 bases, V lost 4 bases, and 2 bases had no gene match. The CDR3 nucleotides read TGCGCCAGCAGCCGGACTAGCGGGGACTCCTACGAGCAGTACTTC. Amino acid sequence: CASSRTSGDSYEQYF.

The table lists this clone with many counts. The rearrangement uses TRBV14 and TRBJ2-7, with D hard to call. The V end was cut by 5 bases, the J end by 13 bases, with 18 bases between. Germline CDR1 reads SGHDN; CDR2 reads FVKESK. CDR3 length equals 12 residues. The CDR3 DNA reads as TGTGCCAGCAGCTTGCCCGTCGGAGCACGATACTTC. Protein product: CASSLPVGARYF.